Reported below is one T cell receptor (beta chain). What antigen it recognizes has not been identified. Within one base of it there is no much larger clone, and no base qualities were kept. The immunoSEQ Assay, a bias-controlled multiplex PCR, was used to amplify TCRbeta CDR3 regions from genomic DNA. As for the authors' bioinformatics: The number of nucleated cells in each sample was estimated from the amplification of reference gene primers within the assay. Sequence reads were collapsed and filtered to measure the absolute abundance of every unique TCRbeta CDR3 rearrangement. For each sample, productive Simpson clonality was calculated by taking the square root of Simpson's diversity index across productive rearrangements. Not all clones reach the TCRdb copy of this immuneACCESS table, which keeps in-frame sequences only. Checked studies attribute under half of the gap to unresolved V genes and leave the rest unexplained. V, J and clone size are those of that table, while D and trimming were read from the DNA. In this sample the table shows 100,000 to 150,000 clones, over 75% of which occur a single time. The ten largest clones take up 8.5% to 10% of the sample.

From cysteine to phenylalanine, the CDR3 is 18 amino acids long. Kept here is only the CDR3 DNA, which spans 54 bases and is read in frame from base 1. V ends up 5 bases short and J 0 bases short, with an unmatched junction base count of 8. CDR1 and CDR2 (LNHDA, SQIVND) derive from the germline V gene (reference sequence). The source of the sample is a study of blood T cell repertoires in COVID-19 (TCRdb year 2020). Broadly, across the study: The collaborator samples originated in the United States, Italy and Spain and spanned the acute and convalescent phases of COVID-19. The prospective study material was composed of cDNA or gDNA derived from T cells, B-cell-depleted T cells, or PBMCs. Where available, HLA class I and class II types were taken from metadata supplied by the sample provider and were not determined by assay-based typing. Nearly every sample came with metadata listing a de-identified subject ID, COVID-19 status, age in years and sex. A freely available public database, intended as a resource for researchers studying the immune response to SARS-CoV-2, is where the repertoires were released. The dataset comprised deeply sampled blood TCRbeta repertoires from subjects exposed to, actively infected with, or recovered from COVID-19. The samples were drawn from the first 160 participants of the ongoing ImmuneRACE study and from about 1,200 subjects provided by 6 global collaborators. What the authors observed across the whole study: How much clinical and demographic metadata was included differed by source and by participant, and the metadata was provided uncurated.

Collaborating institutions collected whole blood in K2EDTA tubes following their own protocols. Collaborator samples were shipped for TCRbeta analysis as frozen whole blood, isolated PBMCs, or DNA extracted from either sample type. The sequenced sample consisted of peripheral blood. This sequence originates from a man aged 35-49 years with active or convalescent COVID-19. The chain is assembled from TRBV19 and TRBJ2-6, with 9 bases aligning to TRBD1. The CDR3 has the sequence CASSPQDRGDSGANVLTF. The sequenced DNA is TGTGCCAGTAGTCCCCAGGACAGGGGAGACTCTGGGGCCAACGTCCTGACTTTC.